The entry that follows covers one T cell receptor beta chain sequence. Its antigen is not known. The sample comes from a study of T-cell memory formation after mild COVID-19. Study-wide results and limits: While clones contracting from day 15 to 85 were balanced between CD4 and CD8, later expanders leaned CD4+.

Germline-derived CDR1 and CDR2 are DFQATT and SNEGSKA (reference sequence). This CDR3 is 13 amino acids long. V lost 7 bases to trimming and J lost 0 bases, with 12 bases between them. Employing constant-segment primers, 5'RACE generated TCR alpha and TCR beta cDNA libraries bearing sample barcodes and UMIs. TCRdb fed the 5' RACE reads into MiXCR, producing one record per CDR3 protein. Counted here are about 350,000 distinct CDR3 sequences, approximately 14% occurring once; the ten biggest clones make up about a fifth. The chain links TRBV20-1 to TRBJ2-5; tentatively, D is TRBD2 (5 bases). The sample comprised PBMCs or a T cell subset sorted from them (not recorded which). This sequence originates from a man aged 18-30 years who had mild COVID-19 (a few samples of this study predate the infection). Cell type and time point are not known. DNA for the CDR3: TGCAGTGGGCGGGCGCGGTACCAAGAGACCCAGTACTTC. Its protein product is CSGRARYQETQYF.